One and the same sample provided the 21 T cell receptor beta chains below, sequenced in a study of OX40 agonist ivuxolimab in advanced cancers. Assay used: immunoSEQ multiplex PCR; TCRdb lists only in-frame clones, some missing. The sample shows about 40,000 clones, 88% of them seen only once. Sequencing was performed on CD4+ or CD8+ T cells sorted from blood, taken in a trial of the OX40 agonist ivuxolimab. The receptors come from an adult with an advanced solid tumor such as melanoma, head and neck, liver or kidney cancer.

V and J are TRBV4-1 and TRBJ1-5; a possible D gene is TRBD1 (5 bases). There are 16 residues in the CDR3. CDR1 is MGHRA, CDR2 YSYEKL, per germline. V lost 0 bases and J lost 4, with 13 bases in between. CDR3 loop: CASSQEGAVTNQPQHF. The CDR3, as DNA: TGCGCCAGCAGCCAAGAAGGGGCAGTCACAAATCAGCCCCAGCATTTT.

The CDR3 DNA sequence: TGTGCCAGCAGCTTAGTGTTGACGGGCAGGAATGAGCAGTTCTTC. It codes for CASSLVLTGRNEQFF. The V and J genes are TRBV7-9 and TRBJ2-1, with D unresolved. Trimming took off 1 base at V and 7 bases at J, with 14 bases between the two ends. The CDR3 runs to 15 residues. In germline, CDR1 is SEHNR, CDR2 FQNEAQ (reference sequence).

The rearrangement links TRBV5-6 to TRBJ1-2; 7 bases fit TRBD1. This CDR3 comprises 18 residues. Germline loops: CDR1 SGHDT, CDR2 YYEEEE. V shed 1 base, J shed 5 bases, and the junction held 17 bases outside the gene matches. The CDR3 region has the DNA TGTGCCAGCAGCTTGAAGGGGTCGTTGGCGGGACAGAGTTATGGCTACACCTTC. This gives the protein CASSLKGSLAGQSYGYTF.

Concerning this clone itself: Other DNA sequences in this specimen translate into the identical CDR3. This chain links TRBV9 with TRBJ2-1; 9 positions agree with TRBD2. Looked up from germline, CDR1 is SGDLS and CDR2 is YYNGEE. With V trimmed by 2 bases and J by 1 base, 1 base remained unmatched. CDR3 length: 15 residues. The CDR3 DNA reads as TGTGCCAGCAGCGTTAGCGGGAGTTCCTACAATGAGCAGTTCTTC. Amino acid sequence: CASSVSGSSYNEQFF.

CDR3 DNA sequence: TGTGCCAGCGTAGGTCGTAGCGGATTAAAAAACATTCAGTACTTC. This translates into CASVGRSGLKNIQYF. The chain employs TRBV28 and TRBJ2-4; tentative D call: TRBD2 (6 bases). CDR1 MDHEN and CDR2 SYDVKM come from the germline V gene. V was cut by 8 bases and J by 4 bases, with 18 bases left in between. CDR3 size: 15 residues.

This sequence joins TRBV9 and TRBJ2-7; 7 bases are shared with TRBD1. This CDR3 is built from 13 residues. Germline CDR1 SGDLS, CDR2 YYNGEE. Trimming took 3 bases from V and 7 from J; bases not matched to a gene: 7. CDR3 DNA sequence: TGTGCCAGCAGCGAACTACAGGGGCGAGAGCAGTACTTC. It translates to CASSELQGREQYF.

V and J are TRBV27 and TRBJ1-1; 7 nucleotides line up with TRBD1. With 3 bases clipped from V and 6 bases from J, the junction kept 7 bases outside the gene matches. The germline V gene has CDR1 MNHEY and CDR2 SMNVEV (reference sequence). The CDR3 extends over 14 amino acids. The CDR3 loop reads CASSFLGQTSEAFF. The CDR3 DNA sequence: TGTGCCAGCAGTTTCCTGGGACAGACTTCTGAAGCTTTCTTT.

J is TRBJ1-1 and V is TRBV6-6; no reliable D call. This CDR3 is built from 15 residues. The germline V and J ends were trimmed by 2 bases and 0 bases, with 10 bases remaining between them. Per the germline V gene, CDR1 is MNHNY and CDR2 is SVGAGI (reference sequence). The CDR3 bases are TGTGCCAGCAGTTACGGGCAGGCTATGAACACTGAAGCTTTCTTT. As protein: CASSYGQAMNTEAFF.

This clone qualifies as medium-sized. The V and J genes are TRBV19 and TRBJ2-5; 8 nucleotides align to TRBD2. V was clipped by 8 bases and J by 2 bases; unmatched bases: 10. This CDR3 comprises 15 residues. The germline CDR1 and CDR2 sequences are LNHDA and SQIVND (reference sequence). DNA for the CDR3: TGTGCCAGTGACCGACTAGCGCCCTCTCAAGAGACCCAGTACTTC. This gives the protein CASDRLAPSQETQYF.

The rearrangement links TRBV13 to TRBJ2-7, with 8 bases aligning to TRBD2. The J segment lost 1 base and the V segment lost 5 bases, leaving 10 bases of the junction unmatched. This CDR3 is 16 amino acids long. CDR1 PRHDT and CDR2 FYEKMQ come from the germline V gene (reference sequence). The CDR3 sequence: CASSGDLQRGSYEQYF. Here the CDR3 DNA reads TGTGCCAGCAGCGGGGACCTCCAGCGGGGGTCCTACGAGCAGTACTTC. The entire variable domain, with the rest obtained from reference TRBV13 and TRBJ2-7, is as follows: AAGVIQSPRHLIKEKRETATLKCYPIPRHDTVYWYQQGPGQDPQFLISFYEKMQSDKGSIPDRFSAQQFSDYHSELNMSSLELGDSALYFCASSGDLQRGSYEQYFGPGTRLTVT.

This clone has more than one count but fewer than ten. The chain uses TRBV7-8 and TRBJ2-2; D perhaps matches TRBD2 (10 bases). CDR1 SGHVS and CDR2 FQNEAQ come from the germline V gene. There are 19 residues in the CDR3. Between the trimmed V and J ends, which lost 5 bases and 4 bases, there was a span of 26 bases. CDR3 sequence reads: CASSPWDRATSGFTGELFF. The CDR3 nucleotides are TGTGCCAGCAGCCCTTGGGACAGGGCGACTAGCGGGTTCACCGGGGAGCTGTTTTTT.

There are a few counts of this clone. The chain uses TRBV13 and TRBJ2-3; 8 bases map to TRBD2. Unmatched junction bases numbered 4, after V lost 5 bases and J lost 3 bases. The CDR3 length is 14 residues. CDR1 is PRHDT, CDR2 FYEKMQ, per germline (reference sequence). CDR3 sequence reads: CASSLSGTTDTQYF. The CDR3, as DNA: TGTGCCAGCAGCCTTAGCGGGACAACAGATACGCAGTATTTT.

This chain connects TRBV4-1 to TRBJ2-7, with 7 bases aligning to TRBD2. The V and J ends lost 4 bases and 3 bases, in that order; junction bases with no gene match: 3. Germline CDR1 is MGHRA and CDR2 is YSYEKL. CDR3 size: 13 residues. CDR3 sequence (DNA): TGCGCCAGCAGCCCCTGGACTAGCTACGAGCAGTACTTC. Its protein product is CASSPWTSYEQYF.

The V gene is TRBV7-9, the J gene TRBJ2-7, with 7 bases aligning to TRBD2. The CDR3 is 16 residues long. Germline CDR1 SEHNR, CDR2 FQNEAQ (reference sequence). The V segment lost 4 bases and the J segment 1 base; nucleotides outside the gene matches: 10. CDR3 sequence reads: CASSSGLEKISYEQYF. The CDR3 DNA follows: TGTGCCAGCAGCTCCGGACTAGAAAAGATATCCTACGAGCAGTACTTC.

This rearrangement joins TRBV27 to TRBJ2-1; D not certain. Per the germline V gene, CDR1 is MNHEY and CDR2 is SMNVEV (reference sequence). The CDR3 is made up of 13 amino acids. V was trimmed by 8 bases and J by 3 bases, leaving 11 bases between them. The CDR3 here is CASGTNNYNEQFF. CDR3 DNA sequence: TGTGCCAGCGGAACGAATAACTACAATGAGCAGTTCTTC.

The chain carries TRBV7-9 and TRBJ1-5; no reliable D call. CDR1 is SEHNR, CDR2 FQNEAQ, per germline (reference sequence). The CDR3 is made up of 14 amino acids. Trimming left V 4 bases short and J 3 bases short, with 10 bases between. The CDR3 DNA reads TGTGCCAGCAGCTCCGGTGCCAACAATCAGCCCCAGCATTTT. Translation: CASSSGANNQPQHF.

For the CDR3, the DNA is TGTGCCAGCAGTTGGAGGGCCAACACCGGGGAGCTGTTTTTT. Translating it yields CASSWRANTGELFF. The chain carries TRBV28 and TRBJ2-2, with D possibly matching TRBD2 (6 bases). V gave up 4 bases and J gave up 2 bases, with 8 bases separating them. The CDR3 extends over 14 amino acids. Germline lookup yields CDR1 MDHEN and CDR2 SYDVKM.

V usage is TRBV27 and J usage is TRBJ1-3; tentatively, D is TRBD1 (6 bases). Trimming took off 5 bases at V and 0 bases at J, with 14 bases between the two ends. Germline-derived CDR1 and CDR2 are MNHEY and SMNVEV (reference sequence). CDR3 length: 16 amino acids. As DNA, the CDR3 is TGTGCCAGCAGTCCCACGACAGGCGGCTCTGGAAACACCATATATTTT. Amino acids: CASSPTTGGSGNTIYF.

This chain connects TRBV28 to TRBJ2-1; 7 bases fit TRBD1. Germline loops: CDR1 MDHEN, CDR2 SYDVKM. J was trimmed by 5 bases and V by 7 bases; bases with no gene match: 11. The CDR3 spans 15 residues. CDR3 in DNA: TGTGCCAGCACCTTGGACAGGACCCCCGACAATGAGCAGTTCTTC. Translating it yields CASTLDRTPDNEQFF.

This CDR3 is CASSQENLRDRVASGEKLFF. Here the CDR3 DNA reads TGTGCCAGCAGCCAAGAAAATTTAAGGGACAGGGTGGCCTCGGGTGAAAAACTGTTTTTT. The J gene is TRBJ1-4, the V gene TRBV4-2, with 9 bases aligning to TRBD1. Germline CDR1 and CDR2: LGHNA and YNFKEQ. This CDR3 spans 20 amino acids. With 0 bases clipped from V and 7 bases from J, the junction kept 18 bases outside the gene matches.

The V gene is TRBV4-1, the J gene TRBJ2-1; 14 nucleotides agree with TRBD2. After removal of 4 bases from V and 6 bases from J, the junction contained 23 bases not matched to a gene. Germline lookup yields CDR1 MGHRA and CDR2 YSYEKL. The length of the CDR3 is 22 residues. The CDR3 region is CASSPQYPPGLAGATPGNEQFF. The CDR3 DNA reads as TGCGCCAGCAGCCCGCAATATCCTCCGGGACTAGCGGGAGCTACTCCGGGCAATGAGCAGTTCTTC.